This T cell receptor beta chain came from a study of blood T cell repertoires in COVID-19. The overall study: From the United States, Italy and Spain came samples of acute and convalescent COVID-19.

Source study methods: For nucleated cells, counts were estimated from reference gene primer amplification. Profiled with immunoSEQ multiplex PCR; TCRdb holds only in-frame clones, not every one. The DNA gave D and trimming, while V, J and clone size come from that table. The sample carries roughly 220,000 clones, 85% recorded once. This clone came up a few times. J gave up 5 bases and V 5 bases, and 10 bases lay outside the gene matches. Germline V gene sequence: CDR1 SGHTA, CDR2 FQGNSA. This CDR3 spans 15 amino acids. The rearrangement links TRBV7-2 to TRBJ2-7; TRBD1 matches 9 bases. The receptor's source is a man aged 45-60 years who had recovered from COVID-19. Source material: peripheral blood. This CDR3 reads CASSRAGQGFDEQYF. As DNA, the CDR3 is TGTGCCAGCAGCCGGGCGGGACAGGGCTTCGACGAGCAGTACTTC.